These T cell receptor beta chains were read from a single sample in a study of blood T cell repertoires in COVID-19. The method was immunoSEQ multiplex PCR; TCRdb's version includes in-frame clones alone and lacks a portion of them. The data contain over 200,000 clones, about 90% of them singletons. Specimen: peripheral blood. These receptors were collected from a woman between 45 and 60 years old with acute or convalescent COVID-19. Both conserved end residues are part of each CDR3. Fields, in order: D gene, V gene, clone size, J gene, CDR3 protein, CDR3 DNA. D genes are given only for firm matches. Clone sizes are given selectively: once, few, many, or a class where the clone is expanded.

d_call: -; v_call: TRBV7-7; clone_size: -; j_call: TRBJ2-1; cdr3_aa: CASSPGGTQRDEQFF; cdr3_nt: TGTGCCAGCAGCCCAGGGGGGACACAGAGGGATGAGCAGTTCTTC
d_call: -; v_call: TRBV30; clone_size: once; j_call: TRBJ2-7; cdr3_aa: CAIGGGGSGTYEQYF; cdr3_nt: TGTGCTATCGGGGGCGGGGGCTCAGGGACCTACGAGCAGTACTTC
d_call: -; v_call: TRBV20-1; clone_size: -; j_call: TRBJ1-5; cdr3_aa: CSASFVSNQPQHF; cdr3_nt: TGCAGTGCTAGTTTCGTGAGCAATCAGCCCCAGCATTTT
d_call: TRBD2; v_call: TRBV5-1; clone_size: once; j_call: TRBJ2-5; cdr3_aa: CASTPGLAGETQYF; cdr3_nt: TGCGCCAGTACCCCGGGACTAGCGGGGGAGACCCAGTACTTC
d_call: -; v_call: TRBV5-4; clone_size: -; j_call: TRBJ1-2; cdr3_aa: CASSSGERYYGYTF; cdr3_nt: TGTGCCAGCAGCTCGGGTGAGCGTTACTATGGCTACACCTTC
d_call: -; v_call: TRBV5-1; clone_size: -; j_call: TRBJ2-2; cdr3_aa: CASSSRLVTGELFF; cdr3_nt: TGCGCCAGCAGCTCCCGGCTAGTCACCGGGGAGCTGTTTTTT
d_call: TRBD1; v_call: TRBV19; clone_size: -; j_call: TRBJ1-4; cdr3_aa: CASSITGTGDEKLFF; cdr3_nt: TGTGCCAGTAGTATTACCGGGACAGGGGATGAAAAACTGTTTTTT
d_call: -; v_call: TRBV19; clone_size: -; j_call: TRBJ2-1; cdr3_aa: CASSIIGLSSYNEQFF; cdr3_nt: TGTGCCAGTAGTATTATTGGGCTGAGCTCCTACAATGAGCAGTTCTTC
d_call: -; v_call: TRBV28; clone_size: -; j_call: TRBJ1-3; cdr3_aa: CASSWGASGNTIYF; cdr3_nt: TGTGCCAGCAGTTGGGGAGCTTCGGGAAACACCATATATTTT
d_call: -; v_call: TRBV6-6; clone_size: few; j_call: TRBJ1-1; cdr3_aa: CASSYSTGQGTEAFF; cdr3_nt: TGTGCCAGCAGTTACTCGACAGGTCAAGGGACTGAAGCTTTCTTT
d_call: -; v_call: TRBV6-5; clone_size: -; j_call: TRBJ1-1; cdr3_aa: CASSYSGSRNTEAFF; cdr3_nt: TGTGCCAGCAGTTACTCGGGCAGCCGGAACACTGAAGCTTTCTTT
d_call: -; v_call: TRBV2; clone_size: -; j_call: TRBJ1-4; cdr3_aa: CASRLRGTNEKLFF; cdr3_nt: TGTGCCAGCAGGCTCAGGGGAACTAATGAAAAACTGTTTTTT
d_call: -; v_call: TRBV5-1; clone_size: -; j_call: TRBJ1-4; cdr3_aa: CASSLGGPNEKLFF; cdr3_nt: TGCGCCAGCAGCTTGGGAGGGCCTAATGAAAAACTGTTTTTT
d_call: TRBD1; v_call: TRBV29-1; clone_size: -; j_call: TRBJ2-7; cdr3_aa: CSVAGTGASYEQYF; cdr3_nt: TGCAGCGTGGCCGGGACAGGGGCATCCTACGAGCAGTACTTC
d_call: TRBD1; v_call: TRBV7-9; clone_size: -; j_call: TRBJ1-2; cdr3_aa: CASSEFGGQLGYTF; cdr3_nt: TGTGCCAGCAGCGAATTCGGGGGACAGCTCGGCTACACCTTC
d_call: -; v_call: TRBV7-2; clone_size: -; j_call: TRBJ2-7; cdr3_aa: CASSLVYSSRDGEQYF; cdr3_nt: TGTGCCAGCAGCTTAGTCTACTCTAGCCGAGATGGGGAGCAGTACTTC
d_call: -; v_call: TRBV28; clone_size: -; j_call: TRBJ1-2; cdr3_aa: CASSLGQGYGYTF; cdr3_nt: TGTGCCAGCAGTCTCGGGCAGGGGTATGGCTACACCTTC
d_call: -; v_call: TRBV5-6; clone_size: -; j_call: TRBJ2-7; cdr3_aa: CASSLASENYEQYF; cdr3_nt: TGTGCCAGCAGCTTGGCTAGCGAGAACTACGAGCAGTACTTC
d_call: TRBD1; v_call: TRBV24-1; clone_size: -; j_call: TRBJ2-7; cdr3_aa: CATSEGTGAAYEQYF; cdr3_nt: TGTGCCACCAGTGAAGGGACAGGGGCTGCCTACGAGCAGTACTTC
d_call: -; v_call: TRBV5-1; clone_size: once; j_call: TRBJ2-3; cdr3_aa: CASSGGVFTDTQYF; cdr3_nt: TGCGCCAGCAGCGGAGGAGTCTTTACAGATACGCAGTATTTT
d_call: -; v_call: TRBV5-1; clone_size: -; j_call: TRBJ1-4; cdr3_aa: CASSDGGDEKLFF; cdr3_nt: TGCGCCAGCAGCGACGGGGGGGATGAAAAACTGTTTTTT
d_call: TRBD2; v_call: TRBV10-3; clone_size: -; j_call: TRBJ2-3; cdr3_aa: CAIRKYGTSGDSSTDTQYF; cdr3_nt: TGTGCCATCAGAAAGTACGGGACTAGCGGGGACAGTAGCACAGATACGCAGTATTTT
d_call: -; v_call: TRBV12-3/TRBV12-4; clone_size: -; j_call: TRBJ1-2; cdr3_aa: CASKGPRVGYTF; cdr3_nt: TGTGCCAGCAAAGGCCCCCGGGTTGGCTACACCTTC
d_call: TRBD1; v_call: TRBV5-1; clone_size: -; j_call: TRBJ2-1; cdr3_aa: CASNRQTGPSNEQFF; cdr3_nt: TGCGCCAGCAACCGACAGACAGGGCCCAGCAATGAGCAGTTCTTC
d_call: -; v_call: TRBV21-1; clone_size: -; j_call: TRBJ1-2; cdr3_aa: CASSYRGVSGYGYTF; cdr3_nt: TGTGCCAGCAGCTACAGGGGAGTTTCTGGCTATGGCTACACCTTC
d_call: -; v_call: TRBV11-1; clone_size: -; j_call: TRBJ1-1; cdr3_aa: CASSFKRRQADTEAFF; cdr3_nt: TGTGCCAGCAGCTTTAAGCGACGACAGGCCGACACTGAAGCTTTCTTT
d_call: TRBD2; v_call: TRBV24-1; clone_size: -; j_call: TRBJ2-1; cdr3_aa: CATSDSLAASYNEQFF; cdr3_nt: TGTGCCACCAGTGATTCCCTAGCGGCCTCCTACAATGAGCAGTTCTTC
d_call: -; v_call: TRBV29-1; clone_size: -; j_call: TRBJ1-1; cdr3_aa: CSVDYISRTEHMNTEAFF; cdr3_nt: TGCAGCGTTGATTACATTAGTCGGACAGAACACATGAACACTGAAGCTTTCTTT
d_call: TRBD1; v_call: TRBV15; clone_size: -; j_call: TRBJ1-2; cdr3_aa: CATSRKRQTGGWGYTF; cdr3_nt: TGTGCCACCAGCAGAAAGCGCCAGACAGGGGGCTGGGGCTACACCTTC
d_call: -; v_call: TRBV19; clone_size: -; j_call: TRBJ2-2; cdr3_aa: CASSIPHGHQNTGELFF; cdr3_nt: TGTGCCAGTAGTATCCCTCACGGTCACCAGAACACCGGGGAGCTGTTTTTT
d_call: TRBD2; v_call: TRBV13; clone_size: once; j_call: TRBJ2-1; cdr3_aa: CASSLVSSGRYGSYNEQFF; cdr3_nt: TGTGCCAGCAGCTTAGTGTCTAGCGGGAGGTATGGCTCCTACAATGAGCAGTTCTTC
d_call: TRBD1; v_call: TRBV6-6; clone_size: -; j_call: TRBJ2-5; cdr3_aa: CASSSTGEETQYF; cdr3_nt: TGTGCCAGCAGCTCGACAGGGGAAGAGACCCAGTACTTC
d_call: -; v_call: TRBV9; clone_size: -; j_call: TRBJ1-1; cdr3_aa: CASSVAGRDAGGLMNTEAFF; cdr3_nt: TGTGCCAGCAGCGTAGCGGGACGGGACGCTGGAGGGCTTATGAACACTGAAGCTTTCTTT
d_call: TRBD2; v_call: TRBV7-3; clone_size: -; j_call: TRBJ2-1; cdr3_aa: CASSPTSGAYNEQFF; cdr3_nt: TGTGCCAGCAGCCCAACTAGCGGGGCCTACAATGAGCAGTTCTTC
d_call: TRBD1; v_call: TRBV5-1; clone_size: -; j_call: TRBJ2-7; cdr3_aa: CASTGTASSYEQYF; cdr3_nt: TGCGCCAGCACCGGGACAGCAAGCTCCTACGAGCAGTACTTC
d_call: TRBD2; v_call: TRBV3-1/TRBV3-2; clone_size: -; j_call: TRBJ2-1; cdr3_aa: CASSQRGGASGTLYNEQFF; cdr3_nt: TGTGCCAGCAGCCAACGGGGAGGGGCTAGCGGGACCCTCTACAATGAGCAGTTCTTC
d_call: TRBD1; v_call: TRBV7-9; clone_size: -; j_call: TRBJ1-1; cdr3_aa: CASMTGTMNTEAFF; cdr3_nt: TGTGCCAGCATGACAGGGACCATGAACACTGAAGCTTTCTTT
d_call: -; v_call: TRBV10-3; clone_size: -; j_call: TRBJ2-5; cdr3_aa: CAISEYRRETQYF; cdr3_nt: TGTGCCATCAGTGAGTACAGAAGGGAGACCCAGTACTTC
d_call: TRBD1; v_call: TRBV11-2; clone_size: -; j_call: TRBJ1-5; cdr3_aa: CASSPGQGFDSNQPQHF; cdr3_nt: TGTGCCAGCAGTCCGGGACAGGGCTTTGATAGCAATCAGCCCCAGCATTTT
d_call: -; v_call: TRBV19; clone_size: -; j_call: TRBJ2-1; cdr3_aa: CASRETQSSHNEQFF; cdr3_nt: TGTGCCAGTAGGGAGACGCAATCTTCCCACAATGAGCAGTTCTTC
d_call: TRBD1; v_call: TRBV5-1; clone_size: -; j_call: TRBJ1-4; cdr3_aa: CASSSGQGGNEKLFF; cdr3_nt: TGCGCCAGCAGCTCCGGACAGGGCGGGAATGAAAAACTGTTTTTT
d_call: -; v_call: TRBV5-4; clone_size: -; j_call: TRBJ2-3; cdr3_aa: CASSLGGSTDTQYF; cdr3_nt: TGTGCCAGCAGCTTGGGAGGTAGCACAGATACGCAGTATTTT
d_call: TRBD1; v_call: TRBV5-1; clone_size: -; j_call: TRBJ1-6; cdr3_aa: CASSRTTGLNSPLHF; cdr3_nt: TGCGCCAGCAGTCGGACGACAGGGCTTAATTCACCCCTCCACTTT
d_call: -; v_call: TRBV7-2; clone_size: -; j_call: TRBJ1-1; cdr3_aa: CASSLSPGGAFF; cdr3_nt: TGTGCCAGCAGCTTAAGCCCCGGGGGAGCTTTCTTT
d_call: -; v_call: TRBV18; clone_size: -; j_call: TRBJ2-3; cdr3_aa: CASSTWTEASTDTQYF; cdr3_nt: TGTGCCAGCTCAACCTGGACGGAGGCTAGCACAGATACGCAGTATTTT
d_call: -; v_call: TRBV5-4; clone_size: once; j_call: TRBJ2-3; cdr3_aa: CASSQASVGLGTDTQYF; cdr3_nt: TGTGCCAGCAGCCAAGCTAGCGTTGGCTTAGGCACAGATACGCAGTATTTT
d_call: -; v_call: TRBV25-1; clone_size: -; j_call: TRBJ1-1; cdr3_aa: CASSAGLLRGTEAFF; cdr3_nt: TGTGCCAGCAGTGCCGGACTCTTGCGGGGCACTGAAGCTTTCTTT
d_call: TRBD1; v_call: TRBV6-5; clone_size: -; j_call: TRBJ1-2; cdr3_aa: CASSPDRDLDGYTF; cdr3_nt: TGTGCCAGCAGTCCGGACAGGGACCTAGATGGCTACACCTTC
d_call: TRBD2; v_call: TRBV9; clone_size: -; j_call: TRBJ2-7; cdr3_aa: CASSTGLAGSEQYF; cdr3_nt: TGTGCCAGCAGCACGGGACTAGCGGGATCCGAGCAGTACTTC
d_call: TRBD2; v_call: TRBV27; clone_size: -; j_call: TRBJ2-1; cdr3_aa: CASSPKLASEQFF; cdr3_nt: TGTGCCAGCAGTCCTAAACTAGCGAGTGAGCAGTTCTTC